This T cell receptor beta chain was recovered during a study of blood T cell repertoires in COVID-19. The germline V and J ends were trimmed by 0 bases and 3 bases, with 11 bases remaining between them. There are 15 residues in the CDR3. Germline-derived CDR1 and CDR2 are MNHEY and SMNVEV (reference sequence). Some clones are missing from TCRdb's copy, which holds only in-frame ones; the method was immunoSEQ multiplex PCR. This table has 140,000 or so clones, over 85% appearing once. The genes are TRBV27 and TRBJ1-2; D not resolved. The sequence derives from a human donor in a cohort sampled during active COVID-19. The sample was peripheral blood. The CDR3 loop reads CASSLSAPQDYGYTF. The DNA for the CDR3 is TGTGCCAGCAGTTTATCGGCGCCCCAGGACTATGGCTACACCTTC.